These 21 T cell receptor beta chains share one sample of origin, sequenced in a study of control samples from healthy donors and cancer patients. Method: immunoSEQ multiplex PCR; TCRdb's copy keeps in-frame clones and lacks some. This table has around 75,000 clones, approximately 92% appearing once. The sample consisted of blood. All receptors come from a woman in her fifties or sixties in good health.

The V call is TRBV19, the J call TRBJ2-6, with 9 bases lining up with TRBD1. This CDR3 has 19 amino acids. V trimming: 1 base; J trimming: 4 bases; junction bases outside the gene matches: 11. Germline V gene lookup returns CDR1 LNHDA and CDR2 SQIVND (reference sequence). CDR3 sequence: CASSIVRRTGARGANVLTF. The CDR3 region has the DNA TGTGCCAGTAGTATAGTTCGCCGGACAGGGGCTCGGGGGGCCAACGTCCTGACTTTC.

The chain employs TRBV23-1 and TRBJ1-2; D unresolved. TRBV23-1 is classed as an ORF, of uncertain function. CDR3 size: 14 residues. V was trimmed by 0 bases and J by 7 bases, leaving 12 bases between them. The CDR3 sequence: CASSQSWPGSGYTF. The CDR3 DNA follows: TGCGCCAGCAGTCAATCGTGGCCAGGCTCTGGCTACACCTTC.

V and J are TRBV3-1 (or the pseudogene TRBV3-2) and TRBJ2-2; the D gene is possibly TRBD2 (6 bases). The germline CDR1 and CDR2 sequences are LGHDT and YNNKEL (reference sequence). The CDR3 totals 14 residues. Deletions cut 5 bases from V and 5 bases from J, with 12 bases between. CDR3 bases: TGTGCCAGCAGCGCGGGGATGCGGACCGGGGAGCTGTTTTTT. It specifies CASSAGMRTGELFF.

CDR3 bases: TGTGCCAGCAGCTTTAAGGGCCCGGGGAATGAGCAGTTCTTC. Encoded protein: CASSFKGPGNEQFF. This chain links TRBV7-2 with TRBJ2-1, with TRBD2 as a possible D gene (5 bases). Per germline, CDR1 SGHTA and CDR2 FQGNSA. The CDR3 spans 14 residues. V was cut by 3 bases and J by 7 bases, with 13 bases left in between.

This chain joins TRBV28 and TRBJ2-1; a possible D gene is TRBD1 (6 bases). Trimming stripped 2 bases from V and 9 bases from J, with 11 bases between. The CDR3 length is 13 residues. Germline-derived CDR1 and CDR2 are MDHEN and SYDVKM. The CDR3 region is CASSLPGGGEQFF. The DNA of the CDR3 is TGTGCCAGCAGTTTACCTGGGGGCGGTGAGCAGTTCTTC. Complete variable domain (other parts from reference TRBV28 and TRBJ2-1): DVKVTQSSRYLVKRTGEKVFLECVQDMDHENMFWYRQDPGLGLRLIYFSYDVKMKEKGDIPEGYSVSREKKERFSLILESASTNQTSMYLCASSLPGGGEQFFGPGTRLTVL.

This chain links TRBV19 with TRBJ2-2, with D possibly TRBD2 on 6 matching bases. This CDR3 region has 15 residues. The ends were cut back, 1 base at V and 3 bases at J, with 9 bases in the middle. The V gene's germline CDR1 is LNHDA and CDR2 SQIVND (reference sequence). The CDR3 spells CASSIVGGYTGELFF. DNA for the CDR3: TGTGCCAGTAGTATAGTGGGGGGATACACCGGGGAGCTGTTTTTT.

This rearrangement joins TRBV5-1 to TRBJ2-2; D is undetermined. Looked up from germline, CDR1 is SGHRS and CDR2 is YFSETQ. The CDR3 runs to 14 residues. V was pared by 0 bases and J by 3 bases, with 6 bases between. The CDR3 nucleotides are TGCGCCAGCAGCTTGGGGGCGGACACCGGGGAGCTGTTTTTT. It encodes CASSLGADTGELFF.

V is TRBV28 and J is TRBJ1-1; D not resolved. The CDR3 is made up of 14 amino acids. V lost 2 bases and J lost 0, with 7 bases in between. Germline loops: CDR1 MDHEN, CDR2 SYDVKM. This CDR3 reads CASSLGQLNTEAFF. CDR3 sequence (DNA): TGTGCCAGCAGTTTAGGGCAGTTGAACACTGAAGCTTTCTTT.

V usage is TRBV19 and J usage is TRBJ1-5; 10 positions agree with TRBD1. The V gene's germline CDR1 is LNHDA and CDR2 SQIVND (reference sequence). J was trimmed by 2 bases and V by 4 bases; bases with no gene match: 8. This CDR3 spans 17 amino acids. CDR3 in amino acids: CASSRIPGTGGNQPQHF. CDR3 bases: TGTGCCAGTAGTAGGATCCCAGGGACAGGGGGCAATCAGCCCCAGCATTTT.

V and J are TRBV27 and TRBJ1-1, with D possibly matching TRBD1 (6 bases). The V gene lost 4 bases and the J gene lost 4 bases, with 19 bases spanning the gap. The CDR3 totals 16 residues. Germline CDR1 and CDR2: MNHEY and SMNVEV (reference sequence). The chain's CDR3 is CASSSRATGRGTEAFF. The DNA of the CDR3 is TGTGCCAGCAGTTCCCGGGCAACAGGGCGCGGCACTGAAGCTTTCTTT.

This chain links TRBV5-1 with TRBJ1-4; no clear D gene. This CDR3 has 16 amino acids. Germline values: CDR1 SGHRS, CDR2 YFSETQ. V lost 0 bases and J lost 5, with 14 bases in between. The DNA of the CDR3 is TGCGCCAGCAGCTTGGGCTCAGGCACTCGGAATGAAAAACTGTTTTTT. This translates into CASSLGSGTRNEKLFF. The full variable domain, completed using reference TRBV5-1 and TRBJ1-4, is KAGVTQTPRYLIKTRGQQVTLSCSPISGHRSVSWYQQTPGQGLQFLFEYFSETQRNKGNFPGRFSGRQFSNSRSEMNVSTLELGDSALYLCASSLGSGTRNEKLFFGSGTQLSVL.

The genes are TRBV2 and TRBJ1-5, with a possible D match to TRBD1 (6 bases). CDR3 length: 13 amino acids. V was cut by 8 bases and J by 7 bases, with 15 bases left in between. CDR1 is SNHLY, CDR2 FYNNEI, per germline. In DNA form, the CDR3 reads TGTGCCAGCTCCAGGGGTTTATGGCAGCCCCAGCATTTT. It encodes CASSRGLWQPQHF.

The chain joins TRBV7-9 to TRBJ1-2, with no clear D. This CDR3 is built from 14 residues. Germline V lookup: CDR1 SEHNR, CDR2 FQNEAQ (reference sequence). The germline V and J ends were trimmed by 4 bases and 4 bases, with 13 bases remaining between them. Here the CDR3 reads CASSSRTETYGYTF. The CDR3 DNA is TGTGCCAGCAGCTCCCGGACGGAAACCTATGGCTACACCTTC.

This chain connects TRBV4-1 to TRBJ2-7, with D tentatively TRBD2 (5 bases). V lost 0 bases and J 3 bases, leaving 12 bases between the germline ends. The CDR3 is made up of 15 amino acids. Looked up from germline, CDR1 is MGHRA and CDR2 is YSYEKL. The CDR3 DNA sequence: TGCGCCAGCAGCCAAGAACAATGGAGGAACTACGAGCAGTACTTC. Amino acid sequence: CASSQEQWRNYEQYF.

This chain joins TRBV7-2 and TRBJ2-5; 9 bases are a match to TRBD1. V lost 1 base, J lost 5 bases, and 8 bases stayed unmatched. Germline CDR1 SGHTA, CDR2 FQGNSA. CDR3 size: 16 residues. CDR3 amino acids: CASSLEAGQGGETQYF. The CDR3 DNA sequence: TGTGCCAGCAGCTTAGAGGCGGGACAGGGTGGGGAGACCCAGTACTTC.

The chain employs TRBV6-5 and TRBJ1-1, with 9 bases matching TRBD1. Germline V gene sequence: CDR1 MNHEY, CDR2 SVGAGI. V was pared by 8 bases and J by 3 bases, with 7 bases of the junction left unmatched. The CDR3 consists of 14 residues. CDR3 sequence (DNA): TGTGCCAGCCACCAGACAGGGGGTTACACTGAAGCTTTCTTT. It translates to CASHQTGGYTEAFF.

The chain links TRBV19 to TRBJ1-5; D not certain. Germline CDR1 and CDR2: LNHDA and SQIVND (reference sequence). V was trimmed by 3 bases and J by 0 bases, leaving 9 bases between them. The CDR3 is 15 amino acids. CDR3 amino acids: CASSMGRSSNQPQHF. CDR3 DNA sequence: TGTGCCAGTAGTATGGGCAGGAGTAGCAATCAGCCCCAGCATTTT. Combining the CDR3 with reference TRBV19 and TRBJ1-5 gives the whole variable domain DGGITQSPKYLFRKEGQNVTLSCEQNLNHDAMYWYRQDPGQGLRLIYYSQIVNDFQKGDIAEGYSVSREKKESFPLTVTSAQKNPTAFYLCASSMGRSSNQPQHFGDGTRLSIL.

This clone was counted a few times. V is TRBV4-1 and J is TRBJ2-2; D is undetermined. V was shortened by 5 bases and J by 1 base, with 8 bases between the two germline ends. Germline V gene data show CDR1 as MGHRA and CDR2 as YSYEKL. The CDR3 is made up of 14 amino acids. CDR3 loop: CASSFLRNTGELFF. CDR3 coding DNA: TGCGCCAGCAGCTTTTTACGGAACACCGGGGAGCTGTTTTTT.

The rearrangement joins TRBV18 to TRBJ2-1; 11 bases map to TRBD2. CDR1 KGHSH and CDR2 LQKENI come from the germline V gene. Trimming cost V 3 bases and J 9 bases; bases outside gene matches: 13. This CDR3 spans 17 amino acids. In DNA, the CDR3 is TGTGCCAGCTCACCGGCCCGGGATAGCGGGAGGGCCGGTGAGCAGTTCTTC. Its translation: CASSPARDSGRAGEQFF.

CDR3 DNA: TGCAGCGTTGTAGGGCGCCTGGGGGAGCAGTACTTC. Its translation: CSVVGRLGEQYF. The V call is TRBV29-1, the J call TRBJ2-7, with D uncertain. Germline V gene lookup returns CDR1 SQVTM and CDR2 ANQGSEA. Trimming removed 4 bases from V and 7 bases from J, with 14 bases in between. The CDR3 consists of 12 residues.

The CDR3 bases are TGCGCCAGCAGCCACGGACAGGGCGGCGAGCAGTACTTC. Translation gives CASSHGQGGEQYF. The chain has TRBV5-1 and TRBJ2-7; 8 bases align to TRBD1. Germline V gene sequence: CDR1 SGHRS, CDR2 YFSETQ. V gave up 4 bases and J gave up 6 bases; unmatched junction bases: 6. This CDR3 has 13 amino acids.